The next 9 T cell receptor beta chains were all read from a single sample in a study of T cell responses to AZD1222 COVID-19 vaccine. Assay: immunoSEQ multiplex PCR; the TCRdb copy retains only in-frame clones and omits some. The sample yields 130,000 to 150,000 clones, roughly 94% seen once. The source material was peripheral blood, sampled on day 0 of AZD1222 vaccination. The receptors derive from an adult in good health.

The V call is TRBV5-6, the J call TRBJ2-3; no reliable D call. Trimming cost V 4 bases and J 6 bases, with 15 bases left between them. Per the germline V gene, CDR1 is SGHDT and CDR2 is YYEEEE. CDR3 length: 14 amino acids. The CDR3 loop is CASSGDGPVDTQYF. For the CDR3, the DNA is TGTGCCAGCAGCGGGGATGGCCCGGTTGATACGCAGTATTTT.

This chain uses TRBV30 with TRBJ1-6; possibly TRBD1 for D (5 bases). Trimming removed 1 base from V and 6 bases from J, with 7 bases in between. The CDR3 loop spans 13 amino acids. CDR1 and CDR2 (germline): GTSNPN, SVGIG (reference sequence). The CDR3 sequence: CAWSGQGNSPLHF. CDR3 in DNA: TGTGCCTGGAGTGGCCAGGGTAATTCACCCCTCCACTTT.

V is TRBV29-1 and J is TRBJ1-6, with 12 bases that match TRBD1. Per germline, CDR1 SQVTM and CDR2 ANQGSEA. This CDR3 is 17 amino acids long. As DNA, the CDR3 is TGCAGTGCTCCGGGACAGGGGGCGCAAGGCACAAATTCACCCCTCCACTTT. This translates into CSAPGQGAQGTNSPLHF.

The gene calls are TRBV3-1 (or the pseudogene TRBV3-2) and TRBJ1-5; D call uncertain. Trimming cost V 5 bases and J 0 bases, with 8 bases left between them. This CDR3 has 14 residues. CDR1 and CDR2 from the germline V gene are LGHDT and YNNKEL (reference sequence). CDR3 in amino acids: CASSEAYSNQPQHF. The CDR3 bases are TGTGCCAGCAGCGAAGCTTATAGCAATCAGCCCCAGCATTTT.

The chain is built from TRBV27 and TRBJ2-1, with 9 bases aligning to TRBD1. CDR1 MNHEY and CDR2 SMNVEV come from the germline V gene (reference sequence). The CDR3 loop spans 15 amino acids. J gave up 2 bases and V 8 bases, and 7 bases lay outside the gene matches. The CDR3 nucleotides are TGTGCCAGCCGCCCGGGACAGGGTGCCTACAATGAGCAGTTCTTC. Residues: CASRPGQGAYNEQFF.

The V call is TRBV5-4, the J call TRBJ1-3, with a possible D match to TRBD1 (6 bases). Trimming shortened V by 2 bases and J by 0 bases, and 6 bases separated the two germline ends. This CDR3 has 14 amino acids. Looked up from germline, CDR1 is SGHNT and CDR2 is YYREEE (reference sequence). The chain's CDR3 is CASSLQGSGNTIYF. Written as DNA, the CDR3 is TGTGCCAGCAGCTTACAGGGCTCTGGAAACACCATATATTTT.

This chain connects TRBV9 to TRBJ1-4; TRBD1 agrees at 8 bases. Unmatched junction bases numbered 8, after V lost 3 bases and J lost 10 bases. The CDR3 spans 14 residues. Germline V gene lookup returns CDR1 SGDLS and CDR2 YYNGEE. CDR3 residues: CASSAQGVRGKLFF. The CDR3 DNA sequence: TGTGCCAGCAGCGCACAGGGGGTTAGGGGAAAACTGTTTTTT.

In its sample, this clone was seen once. This CDR3 is CASSVASGWGDSGNTIYF. The CDR3 DNA sequence: TGTGCCAGCAGCGTAGCTAGTGGGTGGGGGGACTCTGGAAACACCATATATTTT. This sequence joins TRBV9 and TRBJ1-3; a weak D match, TRBD1 (5 bases). Germline V CDR1 and CDR2: SGDLS, YYNGEE. This CDR3 is built from 18 residues. The V gene lost 0 bases and the J gene lost 0 bases, with 16 bases spanning the gap. Full variable domain (missing parts from reference TRBV9 and TRBJ1-3): DSGVTQTPKHLITATGQRVTLRCSPRSGDLSVYWYQQSLDQGLQFLIQYYNGEERAKGNILERFSAQQFPDLHSELNLSSLELGDSALYFCASSVASGWGDSGNTIYFGEGSWLTVV.

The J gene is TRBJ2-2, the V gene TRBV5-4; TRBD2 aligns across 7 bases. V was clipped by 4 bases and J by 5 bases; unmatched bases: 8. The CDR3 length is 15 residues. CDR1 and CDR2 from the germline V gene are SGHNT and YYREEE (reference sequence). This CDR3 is CASSPRGGETGELFF. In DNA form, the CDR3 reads TGTGCCAGCAGCCCAAGGGGAGGGGAGACCGGGGAGCTGTTTTTT. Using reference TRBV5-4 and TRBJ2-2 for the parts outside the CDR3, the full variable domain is ETGVTQSPTHLIKTRGQQVTLRCSSQSGHNTVSWYQQALGQGPQFIFQYYREEENGRGNFPPRFSGLQFPNYSSELNVNALELDDSALYLCASSPRGGETGELFFGEGSRLTVL.